The source of this T cell receptor beta chain is a study of blood T cells in healthy people across ages. The study's findings and limits: Both naive CD4+ cell counts and diversity were greater in long-lived donors than in aged donors.

This clonotype was seen ten or more times. Its specificity is not known. With V trimmed by 3 bases and J by 5 bases, 7 bases remained unmatched. In germline, CDR1 is LGHDT, CDR2 YNNKEL (reference sequence). The CDR3 extends over 15 amino acids. The use of a sample-barcoded 5' primer and a J-beta primer mix characterized a second PCR of about 7 to 12 cycles. In TCRdb, the 5' RACE reads were re-called with MiXCR into one record per CDR3 protein. This sample has 1,500,000 or so distinct CDR3 sequences, with 35% to 45% found just once. The V call is TRBV3-1, the J call TRBJ1-1; TRBD1 agrees at 9 bases. The sequence came from a woman aged 18-29 years in good health. Sequencing used blood. CDR3 DNA sequence: TGTGCCAGCAGCCATTATACAGGGGGCGTTACTGAAGCTTTCTTT. Translating it yields CASSHYTGGVTEAFF.